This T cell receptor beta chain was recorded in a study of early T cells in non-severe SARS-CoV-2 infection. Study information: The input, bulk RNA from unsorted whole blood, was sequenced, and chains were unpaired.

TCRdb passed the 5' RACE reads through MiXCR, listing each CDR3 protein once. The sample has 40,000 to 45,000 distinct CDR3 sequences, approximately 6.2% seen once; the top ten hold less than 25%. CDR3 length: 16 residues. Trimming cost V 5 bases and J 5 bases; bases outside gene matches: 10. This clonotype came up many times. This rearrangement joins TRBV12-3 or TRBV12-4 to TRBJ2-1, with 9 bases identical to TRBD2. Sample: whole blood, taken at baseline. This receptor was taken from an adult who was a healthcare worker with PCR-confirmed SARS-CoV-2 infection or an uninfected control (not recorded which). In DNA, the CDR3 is TGTGCCAGCAGTCCCACCCGACTAGCGGTCAACAATGAGCAGTTCTTC. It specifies CASSPTRLAVNNEQFF.